Listed here is a single T cell receptor (beta chain). The record originates from a study of T-cell reconstitution after alpha-beta-depleted transplantation in children. Unique molecular identifiers were incorporated when the TCRbeta library was constructed. Using its own MiXCR run on the PCR reads, TCRdb lists one record per CDR3 protein. Altogether roughly 300,000 distinct CDR3 sequences are present, approximately 10% being singletons, with the ten largest covering 2% to 3%. The CDR3 is 16 amino acids. The V gene end was trimmed by 4 bases and the J gene end by 3 bases; junction bases not matched to a gene: 13. Germline V lookup: CDR1 SGHDT, CDR2 YYEEEE.

The input for sequencing was PBMCs from the stem cell graft donor, taken from the stem cell graft. J is TRBJ2-7 and V is TRBV5-6, with 7 bases aligning to TRBD2. This clonotype was obtained from a human donor who donated a stem cell graft to a child with acute lymphoblastic leukemia. The CDR3 nucleotides are TGTGCCAGCAGCAAATGGCGGGGACGGGGGGTCTACGAGCAGTACTTC. Amino acid sequence: CASSKWRGRGVYEQYF.